This TCR beta chain was obtained from a study of T cells expressing NK-cell markers. Study-wide points: The CD3+CD56-NKG2C+ fraction of a handful of donors was also led by these clonotypes. In about six donors, dominant CD3+CD56+NKG2C+ clonotypes ranked among the top 10 CD8+ clonotypes. HCMV specificity of the expanded NKG2C+ T cell clones was not established.

The CDR3 has 14 amino acids. CDR1 SGHRS and CDR2 YFSETQ come from the germline V gene. Comment on this clonotype: What it binds is not known.

It was by 5'RACE template switching with UMIs that TCR beta cDNA was made. TCRdb processed the 5' RACE reads again and assigns one entry to each CDR3 protein, with no DNA. Its table records roughly 420,000 distinct CDR3 sequences. The sample comprised blood T cells: a sorted CD56 or NKG2C T cell subset, CD4+ or CD8+ T cells, or bulk PBMC T cells (not recorded which). The TCR was taken from a woman aged 18 to 75 in good health. The chain combines TRBV5-1 with TRBJ2-2; TCRdb calls TRBD2, which cannot be checked without DNA. The CDR3 loop is CASRTSGDTGELFF.